The 3 T cell receptor beta chains presented below share a single source sample, sequenced in a study of CXCR3-negative and CXCR3-positive naive CD8 T cells (dated by TCRdb to the late 2010s). Here is what the overall study found, with its caveats: TRB CDR3s from CXCR3-positive naive cells showed higher hydrophobicity (lower Kidera factor 4), lower energy, and higher strength and volume indices than CXCR3-negative naive cells.

TCRdb names NextSeq 550 as the instrument used. The Human TCR Profiling Kit (MiLaboratory) was used to prepare UMI-labeled 5' RACE TRB cDNA libraries. One entry per CDR3 protein sequence results from the TCRdb reprocessing of the reads, with DNA left out. The table kept for this sample lists 100,000 to 150,000 distinct CDR3 sequences. The ten largest clones take up 0.5% to 0.6% of the sample. Antigens for these TCRs are unknown. Specimen: naive CXCR3+ CD8+ T cells from blood. The cell subset or site label here, explained by the study, means: CD45RO-CCR7+CD27+CD95- naive CD8+ T cells expressing CXCR3 (TNR3+). Source of these receptors: a human donor in good health. Some clones in this sample may be carry-over from other donors' samples.

The chain uses TRBV18 and TRBJ2-7; without DNA, the TCRdb call of TRBD1 cannot be checked. This CDR3 comprises 15 residues. Germline V CDR1 and CDR2: KGHSH, LQKENI. CDR3 in amino acids: CASSPGDSSSHEQYF.

This chain connects TRBV4-3 to TRBJ2-5. Germline V gene data show CDR1 as LGHNA and CDR2 as YSLEER. The CDR3 runs 15 residues. The chain's CDR3 is CASSQDHPGQETQYF.

The CDR3 sequence is CSVEEGPPTDTQYF. This sequence joins TRBV29-1 and TRBJ2-3; checking the TCRdb D call of TRBD1 is not possible without DNA. The CDR3 contains 14 residues. In germline, CDR1 is SQVTM, CDR2 ANQGSEA.